This is a list of T cell receptor beta chains from one sample in a study of tumour-infiltrating T cells in Burkitt lymphoma. Clones were sequenced by immunoSEQ multiplex PCR, and TCRdb holds only the in-frame ones, with some missing. The table has 3,800 or so clones, 11% to 15% seen once. Sequencing was performed on tumor tissue. Every receptor here comes from a human donor with Burkitt lymphoma. Each CDR3 is given with its conserved first and last residue. A D gene is named only where the DNA matches it firmly. For some rows the clone size is stated as once, few or many, or as a class when expanded; others skip it.

v_call: TRBV14; clone_size: few; d_call: TRBD1; j_call: TRBJ1-4; cdr3_nt: TGTGCCAGCAGCCCGACAGGGTGGAATGAAAAACTGTTTTTT; cdr3_aa: CASSPTGWNEKLFF
v_call: TRBV9; clone_size: -; d_call: TRBD1; j_call: TRBJ2-2; cdr3_nt: TGTGCCAGCAGGGAGAGGGGACAGGGAGACACCGGGGAGCTGTTTTTT; cdr3_aa: CASRERGQGDTGELFF
v_call: TRBV27; clone_size: -; d_call: TRBD2; j_call: TRBJ2-2; cdr3_nt: TGTGCCAGCAGTTCCCAATCCCTCAGCGGGAGGGCCCCGAACACCGGGGAGCTGTTTTTT; cdr3_aa: CASSSQSLSGRAPNTGELFF
v_call: TRBV27; clone_size: medium-sized; d_call: -; j_call: TRBJ1-2; cdr3_nt: TGTGCCAGCAGTTTAACAAGTCCCAATAACTATGGCTACACCTTC; cdr3_aa: CASSLTSPNNYGYTF
v_call: TRBV11-2; clone_size: few; d_call: -; j_call: TRBJ1-2; cdr3_nt: TGTGCCAGCAGCCCCAAGACAGTACCCCTCGAAGGCTACACCTTC; cdr3_aa: CASSPKTVPLEGYTF
v_call: TRBV2; clone_size: few; d_call: -; j_call: TRBJ2-5; cdr3_nt: TGTGCCAGCAGAATCGTAGAGACCCAGTACTTC; cdr3_aa: CASRIVETQYF
v_call: TRBV28; clone_size: -; d_call: -; j_call: TRBJ1-1; cdr3_nt: TGTGCCAGCAGTCGGGACTTGAACACTGAAGCTTTCTTT; cdr3_aa: CASSRDLNTEAFF
v_call: TRBV6-6; clone_size: few; d_call: -; j_call: TRBJ2-7; cdr3_nt: TGTGCCAGCAGTTACTCGAACTTCTACGAGCAGTACTTC; cdr3_aa: CASSYSNFYEQYF
v_call: TRBV29-1; clone_size: few; d_call: -; j_call: TRBJ1-2; cdr3_nt: TGCAGCGTTGATAGCATTGGTTCTAACTATGGCTACACCTTC; cdr3_aa: CSVDSIGSNYGYTF
v_call: TRBV11-1; clone_size: few; d_call: -; j_call: TRBJ1-1; cdr3_nt: TGTGCCAGCAGCTTAGCTGAGGTAGGGGGAGCTTTCTTT; cdr3_aa: CASSLAEVGGAFF
v_call: TRBV9; clone_size: few; d_call: TRBD1; j_call: TRBJ2-3; cdr3_nt: TGTGCCAGCAGCGCCGACGGGACAGGGGCAGATACGCAGTATTTT; cdr3_aa: CASSADGTGADTQYF
v_call: TRBV6-6; clone_size: -; d_call: TRBD1; j_call: TRBJ2-7; cdr3_nt: TGTGCCAGCAGCTTTTACAGGGGATCGGGGTACGAGCAGTACTTC; cdr3_aa: CASSFYRGSGYEQYF
v_call: TRBV19; clone_size: -; d_call: -; j_call: TRBJ1-1; cdr3_nt: TGTGCCAGTACCCTGGGACTCCTGAACACTGAAGCTTTCTTT; cdr3_aa: CASTLGLLNTEAFF
v_call: TRBV28; clone_size: few; d_call: TRBD2; j_call: TRBJ2-7; cdr3_nt: TGTGCCAGCAGTCATGGGGATTGGCTAGCGGGTGATGAGCAGTACTTC; cdr3_aa: CASSHGDWLAGDEQYF
v_call: TRBV7-9; clone_size: few; d_call: -; j_call: TRBJ2-1; cdr3_nt: TGTGCCAGCACCACCCCGGGGGCGGTAGGGTCCTACAATGAGCAGTTCTTC; cdr3_aa: CASTTPGAVGSYNEQFF
v_call: TRBV27; clone_size: -; d_call: -; j_call: TRBJ1-5; cdr3_nt: TGTGCCAGCAGTTTAATTGGTATGGGGGCCTTTGGTAATCAGCCCCAGCATTTT; cdr3_aa: CASSLIGMGAFGNQPQHF
v_call: TRBV7-8; clone_size: few; d_call: -; j_call: TRBJ1-2; cdr3_nt: TGTGCCAGCAGCTTACGGACCCCGCTCTATGGCTACACCTTC; cdr3_aa: CASSLRTPLYGYTF
v_call: TRBV5-1; clone_size: few; d_call: TRBD1; j_call: TRBJ1-2; cdr3_nt: TGCGCCAGCAGCTCCTCGACCGGGACAGGAATTAACTATGGCTACACCTTC; cdr3_aa: CASSSSTGTGINYGYTF
v_call: TRBV28; clone_size: few; d_call: -; j_call: TRBJ1-2; cdr3_nt: TGTGCCAGCAGTTCGACCGGGGATGGGTACAGCTATGGCTACACCTTC; cdr3_aa: CASSSTGDGYSYGYTF
v_call: TRBV5-1; clone_size: once; d_call: -; j_call: TRBJ2-7; cdr3_nt: TGCGCCAGCAGAGCCGGGACTGCACCCTACGAGCAGTATTTC; cdr3_aa: CASRAGTAPYEQYF
v_call: TRBV7-2; clone_size: few; d_call: -; j_call: TRBJ1-6; cdr3_nt: TGTGCCAGCAGCTTAGAGGGACCGACCGATTCACCCCTCCACTTT; cdr3_aa: CASSLEGPTDSPLHF
v_call: TRBV9; clone_size: few; d_call: -; j_call: TRBJ2-4; cdr3_nt: TGTGCCAGCAGCGTAGTAGCAGGACTAGCCAAAAACATTCAGTACTTC; cdr3_aa: CASSVVAGLAKNIQYF
v_call: TRBV7-9; clone_size: -; d_call: -; j_call: TRBJ2-7; cdr3_nt: TGTGCCAGCAGCTCCGGGGGTAAGGCCCTCTACGAGCAGTACTTC; cdr3_aa: CASSSGGKALYEQYF
v_call: TRBV5-1; clone_size: few; d_call: -; j_call: TRBJ1-3; cdr3_nt: TGCGCCAGCAGCCCGGGACCGCTAGGGACCTCTGGAAACACCATATATTTT; cdr3_aa: CASSPGPLGTSGNTIYF
v_call: TRBV18; clone_size: few; d_call: TRBD2; j_call: TRBJ2-7; cdr3_nt: TGTGCCAGCTCACCCAGGACTAGCGGGAGCTCCTACGAGCAGTACTTC; cdr3_aa: CASSPRTSGSSYEQYF
v_call: TRBV5-6; clone_size: few; d_call: -; j_call: TRBJ1-5; cdr3_nt: TGTGCCAGCAGCAGGACATTTAATAGCAATCAGCCCCAGCATTTT; cdr3_aa: CASSRTFNSNQPQHF
v_call: TRBV5-1; clone_size: few; d_call: -; j_call: TRBJ2-1; cdr3_nt: TGCGCCAGCAGCTTGGTTGCTGTAGACTACAATGAGCAGTTCTTC; cdr3_aa: CASSLVAVDYNEQFF
v_call: TRBV23-1; clone_size: -; d_call: -; j_call: TRBJ2-6; cdr3_nt: TGCGCCAGCAGTCAATCTTCGCGCAGAAGTGGGGGTAACCCCTCTGGGGCCAACGTCCTGACTTTC; cdr3_aa: CASSQSSRRSGGNPSGANVLTF
v_call: TRBV19; clone_size: few; d_call: -; j_call: TRBJ2-5; cdr3_nt: TGTGCCAGTAGTATAGGTCGGCGGCACCGGCTACAAGAGACCCAGTACTTC; cdr3_aa: CASSIGRRHRLQETQYF
v_call: TRBV6-1; clone_size: few; d_call: TRBD1; j_call: TRBJ1-2; cdr3_nt: TGTGCCAGCAGTGAAGCGCGAGGGACAGGGTACTATGGCTACACCTTC; cdr3_aa: CASSEARGTGYYGYTF
v_call: TRBV6-6; clone_size: few; d_call: TRBD2; j_call: TRBJ2-7; cdr3_nt: TGTGCCAGCAGTTACTCGCGCGGGAGGGACAACGAGCAGTATTTC; cdr3_aa: CASSYSRGRDNEQYF
v_call: TRBV27; clone_size: few; d_call: TRBD1; j_call: TRBJ1-3; cdr3_nt: TGTGCCAGCTCGGACAGGACTGGAAACACCATATATTTT; cdr3_aa: CASSDRTGNTIYF
v_call: TRBV7-6; clone_size: once; d_call: -; j_call: TRBJ2-7; cdr3_nt: TGTGCCAGCAGCGACGGGGACCCCGAGCAGTACTTC; cdr3_aa: CASSDGDPEQYF
v_call: TRBV10-3; clone_size: few; d_call: TRBD2; j_call: TRBJ2-2; cdr3_nt: TGTGCCATCAAGGCGCTACTAGCGCCCGAGGCCGGGGAGCTGTTTTTT; cdr3_aa: CAIKALLAPEAGELFF
v_call: TRBV2; clone_size: -; d_call: -; j_call: TRBJ2-7; cdr3_nt: TGTGCCAGCAGTGTAACAGGGTTAGGCTACGAGCAGTACTTC; cdr3_aa: CASSVTGLGYEQYF
v_call: TRBV19; clone_size: few; d_call: -; j_call: TRBJ2-1; cdr3_nt: TGTGCCAGTAGTATAACCCTGACCCCTTACAATGAGCAGTTCTTC; cdr3_aa: CASSITLTPYNEQFF
v_call: TRBV6-6; clone_size: few; d_call: -; j_call: TRBJ2-2; cdr3_nt: TGTGCCAGCAGTTACCTAACTCCAGAGGACACCGGGGAGCTGTTTTTT; cdr3_aa: CASSYLTPEDTGELFF
v_call: TRBV6-4; clone_size: few; d_call: -; j_call: TRBJ2-3; cdr3_nt: TGTGCCAGCAGTGAACCCGGTGGTACGCAGTATTTT; cdr3_aa: CASSEPGGTQYF
v_call: TRBV15; clone_size: few; d_call: -; j_call: TRBJ2-1; cdr3_nt: TGTGCCACCAACGGCCACTTGGGTGAGCAGTTCTTC; cdr3_aa: CATNGHLGEQFF
v_call: TRBV6-1; clone_size: -; d_call: -; j_call: TRBJ1-5; cdr3_nt: TGTGCCAGCAGTGTTACAGGGAATCAGCCCCAGCATTTT; cdr3_aa: CASSVTGNQPQHF
v_call: TRBV30; clone_size: few; d_call: -; j_call: TRBJ2-7; cdr3_nt: TGTGCCTGGAGTGTAGGAGGGGGGCTATCCTACGAGCAGTACTTC; cdr3_aa: CAWSVGGGLSYEQYF
v_call: TRBV6-5; clone_size: -; d_call: -; j_call: TRBJ1-4; cdr3_nt: TGTGCCAGCAGTTACTCGATAGGAAGGGGAGAAGAAAAACTGTTTTTT; cdr3_aa: CASSYSIGRGEEKLFF
v_call: TRBV30; clone_size: -; d_call: -; j_call: TRBJ2-7; cdr3_nt: TGTGCCTGGAACAAAGAAAGATACGAGCAGTACTTC; cdr3_aa: CAWNKERYEQYF
v_call: TRBV13; clone_size: few; d_call: -; j_call: TRBJ2-3; cdr3_nt: TGTACCAGCAGCGACCGACTTGTAGATACGCAGTATTTT; cdr3_aa: CTSSDRLVDTQYF
v_call: TRBV28; clone_size: -; d_call: TRBD2; j_call: TRBJ2-4; cdr3_nt: TGTGCCAGCAGTAGTCCGGGACTAGCGGGAGGGCCGGCCAAAAACATTCAGTACTTC; cdr3_aa: CASSSPGLAGGPAKNIQYF
v_call: TRBV19; clone_size: -; d_call: TRBD1; j_call: TRBJ1-2; cdr3_nt: TGTGCCAGTAGTGTAGACCGGGACAGGGGATATGGCTACACCTTC; cdr3_aa: CASSVDRDRGYGYTF
v_call: TRBV30; clone_size: -; d_call: -; j_call: TRBJ2-6; cdr3_nt: TGTGCCTGGAGTGTACAAGAGGGGGCCAACGTCCTGACTTTC; cdr3_aa: CAWSVQEGANVLTF
v_call: TRBV28; clone_size: -; d_call: TRBD1; j_call: TRBJ2-7; cdr3_nt: TGTGCCAGCAGGACCCCGGGACAGCCCTACGAGCAGTACTTC; cdr3_aa: CASRTPGQPYEQYF
v_call: TRBV19; clone_size: once; d_call: -; j_call: TRBJ2-1; cdr3_nt: TGTGCCAGTACTGAGATAGGTAGCTTGTACAATGAGCAGTTCTTC; cdr3_aa: CASTEIGSLYNEQFF
v_call: TRBV9; clone_size: -; d_call: TRBD1; j_call: TRBJ2-6; cdr3_nt: TGTGCCAGCTACCCGGGACAGGGGATTCCTGGGGCCAACGTCCTGACTTTC; cdr3_aa: CASYPGQGIPGANVLTF
v_call: TRBV5-1; clone_size: -; d_call: -; j_call: TRBJ2-6; cdr3_nt: TGCGCCAGCAGCTTAAGGGCTGGGGCCAACGTCCTGACTTTC; cdr3_aa: CASSLRAGANVLTF
v_call: TRBV14; clone_size: -; d_call: TRBD2; j_call: TRBJ2-7; cdr3_nt: TGTGCCAGCAGCCAAGTGGAGGGCGGGAGCTCCTATGAGCAGTACTTC; cdr3_aa: CASSQVEGGSSYEQYF
v_call: TRBV5-1; clone_size: once; d_call: TRBD1; j_call: TRBJ1-2; cdr3_nt: TGCGCCAGCTCCGGACAGGGGCCGGGTGGCTACACCTTC; cdr3_aa: CASSGQGPGGYTF
v_call: TRBV28; clone_size: -; d_call: -; j_call: TRBJ1-4; cdr3_nt: TGTGCCAGCAGTTTCGCCAGGAGAGGGGAAAAACTGTTTTTT; cdr3_aa: CASSFARRGEKLFF
v_call: TRBV18; clone_size: few; d_call: -; j_call: TRBJ1-4; cdr3_nt: TGTGCCAGCTCACCACCGCCAGGGTATAAACTGTTTTTT; cdr3_aa: CASSPPPGYKLFF